This T cell receptor beta chain came from a study of CD8 T cells in ankylosing spondylitis (dated by TCRdb to the late 2010s). About the investigation overall: To find TCR variants linked to disease, the study profiled T cell receptor beta repertoires in ankylosing spondylitis patients and healthy donors. Samples of peripheral blood were taken, and for ankylosing spondylitis patients, synovial fluid was collected as well. The whole study cohort included 85 to 120 healthy donors and roughly 24 ankylosing spondylitis patients. Findings and caveats that apply to the study as a whole: Some of the motif variants had been reported before in the synovial fluid and blood of reactive arthritis patients, a finding that suggests common disease-initiation mechanisms. A TCR beta motif made up of roughly eight highly homologous amino acid variants appeared to be characteristic of blood from ankylosing spondylitis patients. Significant enrichment of the disease-linked clones was reported in matched synovial fluid samples from ankylosing spondylitis patients. The disease-linked clones had a CD8+ phenotype and were found at relatively low frequencies in peripheral blood.

A word on this clonotype: Its antigen is unknown. No base quality values were provided; no much bigger clone lies one nucleotide off.

Instrument on record: Illumina HiSeq 2500. TCR beta libraries were prepared by quantitative 5'-RACE with molecular barcodes. Processing in the source paper ran as follows. A new computational method, built on a probabilistic model of VDJ rearrangement, was used to identify disease-linked TCR variants. Clones were called with MiXCR by TCRdb after fastp trimmed the public reads at Q25, and only in-frame beta chains were retained. Rows with a matching CDR3 protein are joined into one entry that keeps the most common DNA and genes. V and J calls and clone size were set by TCRdb, not the authors. Recorded for this sample are 250,000 to 350,000 distinct CDR3 sequences; 20% of them occurred a single time. Around 7.8% of the sample comes from the top ten. The germline V gene (reference sequence) specifies MNHEY as CDR1 and SMNVEV as CDR2. From cysteine to phenylalanine, the CDR3 is 15 amino acids long. The retained sequence is limited to the CDR3, 45 bases, with the frame set at the first base. Unmatched junction bases come to 10, with V trimmed by 7 bases and J by 4 bases.

This clonotype originated in a male donor with ankylosing spondylitis or in good health (not recorded which). Material for sequencing was blood, either unsorted or a sorted T cell fraction (not recorded which). The rearranged segments are TRBV27 and TRBJ1-2; TRBD1 matches 9 bases in the middle. The DNA sequence is given as TGTGCCAGCACAAAAACAGGGGGCTTTTTCTATGGCTACACCTTC. Its coded protein is CASTKTGGFFYGYTF.